This T cell receptor (beta chain) is drawn from a study of cytomegalovirus exposure and HLA in healthy donors. V lost 5 bases and J lost 7; bases outside the gene matches: 13. Germline CDR1 reads MNHEY; CDR2 reads SMNVEV (reference sequence). The CDR3 sequence is 18 residues long. Note on this clone: Antigen specificity is unknown.

General observations from the study: An Asian-associated ancestry cluster reportedly showed fewer N-insertions than the approximately 620-donor mean in a later analysis. CMV serostatus was the sole immune exposure information available.

Healthy bone marrow donors formed the donor group. The PCR used 60 Vbeta and 13 Jbeta primers. TCRdb's copy holds only in-frame clones and misses some; the assay was immunoSEQ multiplex PCR. Here the sample spans about 140,000 clones, approximately 78% being singletons. V and J are TRBV27 and TRBJ2-1; TRBD2 aligns across 14 bases. The sequenced material came from PBMCs. This TCR came from a female donor in good health and CMV-seronegative. The DNA of the CDR3 is TGTGCCAGCAGTCCACACCCTCGACTAGCGGGAGGGGATAATGAGCAGTTCTTC. This sequence encodes CASSPHPRLAGGDNEQFF.